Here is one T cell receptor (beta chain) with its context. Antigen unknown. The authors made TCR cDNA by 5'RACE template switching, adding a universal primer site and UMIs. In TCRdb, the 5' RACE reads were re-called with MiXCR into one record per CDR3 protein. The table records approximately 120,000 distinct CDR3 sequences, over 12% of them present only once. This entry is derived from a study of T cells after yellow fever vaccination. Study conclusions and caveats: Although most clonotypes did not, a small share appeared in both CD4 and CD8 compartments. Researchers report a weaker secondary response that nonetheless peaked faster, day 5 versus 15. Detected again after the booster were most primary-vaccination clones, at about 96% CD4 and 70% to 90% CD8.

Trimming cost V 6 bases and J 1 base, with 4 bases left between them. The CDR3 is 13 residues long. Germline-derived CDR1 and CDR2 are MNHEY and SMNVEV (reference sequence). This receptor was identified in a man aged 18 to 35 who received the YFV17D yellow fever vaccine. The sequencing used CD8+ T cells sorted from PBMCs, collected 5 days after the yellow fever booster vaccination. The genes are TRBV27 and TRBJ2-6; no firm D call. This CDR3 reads CASSESGANVLTF. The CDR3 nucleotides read TGTGCCAGCAGCGAATCTGGGGCCAACGTCCTGACTTTC. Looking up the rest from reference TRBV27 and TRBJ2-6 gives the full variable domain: EAQVTQNPRYLITVTGKKLTVTCSQNMNHEYMSWYRQDPGLGLRQIYYSMNVEVTDKGDVPEGYKVSRKEKRNFPLILESPSPNQTSLYFCASSESGANVLTFGAGSRLTVL.